The entry below describes one T cell receptor (beta chain). Its antigen is unknown. Genomic DNA per cell subset filled all wells of several immunoSEQ plates. How the authors handled the data: Without quality scores, immunoSEQ junctional reads could not be filtered like full-length reads. Assay used: immunoSEQ multiplex PCR; TCRdb lists only in-frame clones, some missing. The V and J calls and the clone size are those of that table, but D and trimming were determined from the DNA. This sample has hundreds of thousands of clones; roughly 96% occur once, and the top ten carry about 0.12%. CD8 cells classed as naive were CD45RO-negative and positively selected for CCR7, excluding terminally differentiated effector memory CD45RA+ cells. V lost 2 bases, J lost 0 bases, and 10 bases lay in between. The CDR3 contains 15 residues. Germline CDR1 LGHNA, CDR2 YNFKEQ. The sample is drawn from a study of shared clonotypes between healthy human individuals. Study information: The study used three CD4 naive, three CD4 memory, two CD8 naive and one CD8 memory plate per donor. Findings and limits, study-wide: Sampling covered blood only; tissue repertoires likely differ.

The sample was naive CD8+ T cells sorted from blood. The source of this sequence is a woman aged 25 to 39 in good health. V gene TRBV4-2 combines with J gene TRBJ1-1, with D unresolved. This chain's CDR3 is CASSQSDALNTEAFF. The CDR3 DNA reads TGTGCCAGCAGCCAAAGTGACGCTTTGAACACTGAAGCTTTCTTT.